This section outlines one T cell receptor (beta chain) sequence together with its context. Its antigen is unidentified. One junction end disagrees with the germline gene, perhaps due to a read error. Peripheral blood, about 10 milliliters per donor, was collected. This sample was included in a study of blood T cells in healthy people across ages. Study results and caveats: Investigators viewed diversity estimates from one million T cells as underestimates, the study reported.

The authors ran a second PCR of 7 to 11 cycles using a sample-barcoded 5' primer and a J-beta primer mix. TCRdb re-derived calls from the 5' RACE reads in MiXCR, one entry per CDR3 protein. Counted here are 1.5 million to 1.8 million distinct CDR3 sequences, under 55% occurring once; the ten biggest clones make up around 4%. This CDR3 contains 15 residues. Germline V gene data show CDR1 as SGHTA and CDR2 as FQGNSA. Specimen: blood. The source of this sequence is a woman in her late teens or twenties in good health. This chain links TRBV7-2 with TRBJ1-1; TRBD1 might be the D (5 bases). As DNA, the CDR3 is TGTGTCAGCAGCTCCCAGGGTACCATGAACACTGAAGCTTTCTTT. Protein product: CVSSSQGTMNTEAFF. Full variable domain (missing parts from reference TRBV7-2 and TRBJ1-1): GAGVSQSPSNKVTEKGKDVELRCDPISGHTALYWYRQSLGQGLEFLIYFQGNSAPDKSGLPSDRFSAERTGGSVSTLTIQRTQQEDSAVYLCVSSSQGTMNTEAFFGQGTRLTVV.